A selection of T cell receptor beta chains follows, all from one sample in a study of patients and donors after allogeneic stem cell transplantation. Using its own MiXCR run on the RT-PCR reads, TCRdb lists one record per CDR3 protein. Of 40,000 to 45,000 distinct CDR3 sequences in the sample, about 31% were seen once. The material sequenced was blood, either unsorted or a sorted T cell fraction (not recorded which). The receptors were sampled from a human donor who was either an allogeneic HSCT recipient or a stem cell or donor lymphocyte infusion donor (not recorded which). It is not recorded whose cells these are; they may come from a transplant donor. Each CDR3 is given with its conserved first and last residue. The order of the fields is V gene, clone size, J gene, D gene, CDR3 DNA, CDR3 protein. A D gene is named only where the DNA matches it firmly. Expanded clones get a size class; other rows say once, few or many, or leave the size out.

TRBV7-2	few	TRBJ1-6	-	TGTGCCAGCAGCTTAGCTCTGGATTCACCCCTCCACTTT	CASSLALDSPLHF
TRBV20-1	-	TRBJ2-7	TRBD1	TGCAGTGCTACCCGACAGGGTAGGAACGAGCAGTACTTC	CSATRQGRNEQYF
TRBV14	few	TRBJ2-1	TRBD2	TGTGCCAGCAGCCCCGGACTAGCGGCCTACAATGAGCAGTTCTTC	CASSPGLAAYNEQFF
TRBV5-1	-	TRBJ2-3	-	TGCGCCAGCAGCTTGACGCGGTGGGCGGATACGCAGTATTTT	CASSLTRWADTQYF
TRBV12-3/TRBV12-4	few	TRBJ2-1	-	TGTGCCAGCCATTATAGGGCGAATGAGCAGTTCTTC	CASHYRANEQFF
TRBV7-2	many	TRBJ1-2	-	TGTGCCAGCAGCTTAGCCGAGGGAAGAGATGGAAGTGGCTACACCTTC	CASSLAEGRDGSGYTF
TRBV7-8	many	TRBJ2-7	-	TGTGCCAGCAGCTTGTCTCAGCCCTACGAGCAGTACTTC	CASSLSQPYEQYF
TRBV12-3/TRBV12-4	-	TRBJ1-2	-	TGTGCCAGCAGTCAGACGGTAGGGGTCCGGTATGGCTACACCTTC	CASSQTVGVRYGYTF
TRBV10-3	-	TRBJ2-3	TRBD2	TGTGCCATCAGTGAGCCGGGACTAGGATCCTCAGATACGCAGTATTTT	CAISEPGLGSSDTQYF
TRBV11-2	-	TRBJ2-5	TRBD1	TGTGCCAGCAGCTTCGGGACAGCTCAAGAGACCCAGTACTTC	CASSFGTAQETQYF
TRBV28	many	TRBJ1-5	-	TGTGCCAGCAGTTTGTGGGATAGCAATCAGCCCCAGCATTTT	CASSLWDSNQPQHF
TRBV7-3	few	TRBJ2-3	-	TGTGCCAGCAGCTTAAGGCCTTGGGGCACAGATACGCAGTATTTT	CASSLRPWGTDTQYF
TRBV4-2	many	TRBJ1-5	TRBD1	TGTGCCAGCAGCCTAGAGGGACAGGGGTACAATCAGCCCCAGCATTTT	CASSLEGQGYNQPQHF
TRBV7-8	few	TRBJ1-1	-	TGTGCCAGCAGCTTAGTATTAGGGAACACTGAAGCTTTCTTT	CASSLVLGNTEAFF
TRBV6-5	few	TRBJ1-6	TRBD1	TGTGCCAGCAGTTACCCCTCCGGACAGGGTTCCAATGCACCCCTCCACTTT	CASSYPSGQGSNAPLHF
TRBV15	-	TRBJ2-7	-	TGTGCCACCAGCAGAGAGGGGGTGGTCTTTTACGAGCAGTACTTC	CATSREGVVFYEQYF